This T cell receptor (beta chain) was recorded in a study of beta chain features in type 1 diabetes. Study-wide results and limits: There was no resolution here of whether HLA type influences TCRB rearrangement. VDJ junctions from patients with type 1 diabetes contained fewer insertions and more deletions. Shortening that was moderate but significant affected the TCRB CDR3s of Type 1 diabetes patients in all four CD4+ subsets.

Trimming pared 1 base from V and 2 bases from J, leaving 9 bases between. There are 14 residues in the CDR3. Germline CDR1 reads KGHSH; CDR2 reads LQKENI. The isolated RNA, all of it, was reverse transcribed, so expressed TCRB transcripts were what got sequenced. The protocol was immunoSEQ multiplex PCR, while the TCRdb copy is restricted to in-frame clones and leaves out a portion. The sample yields about 53,000 clones, around 60% seen once. Details on this clone: Antigen: not known.

The J gene is TRBJ2-7, the V gene TRBV18; D is uncertain. The sequence was obtained from a woman in her thirties with type 1 diabetes. Sequences were obtained from stem cell memory CD4+ T cells from blood. The CDR3 nucleotides read TGTGCCAGCTCACCACTATACAGTGCCTACGAGCAGTACTTC. Translated: CASSPLYSAYEQYF.